The source of this T cell receptor (beta chain) is a study of CD8 T cells in Susac syndrome. Sequencing of TCR beta was performed on blood CD8+ and CD4+ T cells. FACS was used to enrich TEMRA cells, whereas the CD8+ and CD4+ T cells were obtained by negative isolation. To note about this clonotype: Its cognate antigen is unknown.

CDR1 and CDR2 (germline): SGHAT, FQNNGV. Trimming took off 4 bases at V and 8 bases at J, with 17 bases between the two ends. CDR3 size: 14 residues. With random hexamers, roughly 0.45 to 1 ug RNA was reverse transcribed. The immunoSEQ assay covered 54 Vbeta and 13 Jbeta segments for CDR3. TCRdb re-called the immunoSEQ multiplex PCR reads through MiXCR, storing one row per CDR3 protein. The sample lists some 300,000 distinct CDR3 sequences; approximately 85% were seen once. Study results and limitations: The TCR sequencing and HLA analysis in the study involved a relatively small number of individuals, as the study acknowledged.

This chain joins TRBV11-2 and TRBJ1-1; maybe TRBD1 (5 bases). The TCR comes from a human donor with multiple sclerosis. Sequenced: CD8+ T cells from PBMCs. In DNA form, the CDR3 reads TGTGCCAGCAGCTCCGGGGGGGGAGCACTCGAAGCTTTCTTT. Translated, it gives CASSSGGGALEAFF.